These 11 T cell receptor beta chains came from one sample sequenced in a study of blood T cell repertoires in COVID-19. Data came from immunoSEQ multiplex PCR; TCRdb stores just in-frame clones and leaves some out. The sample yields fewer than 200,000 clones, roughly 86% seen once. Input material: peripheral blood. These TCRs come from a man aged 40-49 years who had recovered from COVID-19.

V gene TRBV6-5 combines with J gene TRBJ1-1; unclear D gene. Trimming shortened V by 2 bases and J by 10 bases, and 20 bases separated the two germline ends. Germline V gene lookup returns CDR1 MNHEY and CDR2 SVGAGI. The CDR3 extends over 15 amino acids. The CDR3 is CASSYEGREVSGAFF. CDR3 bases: TGTGCCAGCAGTTACGAGGGTAGGGAAGTTTCTGGAGCTTTCTTT.

CDR3 in DNA: TGTGCCAGCAGCTTGGTCCCTATCGGGGAGCTGTTTTTT. It codes for CASSLVPIGELFF. The gene calls are TRBV5-4 and TRBJ2-2; D is unresolved. V lost 0 bases and J 7 bases, leaving 7 bases between the germline ends. Per germline, CDR1 SGHNT and CDR2 YYREEE (reference sequence). This CDR3 contains 13 residues.

CDR3 sequence (DNA): TGTGCCAGCAGCCAAGTACCTACCTACGAGCAGTACTTC. This translates into CASSQVPTYEQYF. The chain recombines TRBV3-1 (or the pseudogene TRBV3-2) with TRBJ2-7, with no clear D. There are 13 residues in the CDR3. CDR1 and CDR2 (germline): LGHDT, YNNKEL (reference sequence). Trimming removed 1 base at V and 2 bases at J, with 6 bases between.

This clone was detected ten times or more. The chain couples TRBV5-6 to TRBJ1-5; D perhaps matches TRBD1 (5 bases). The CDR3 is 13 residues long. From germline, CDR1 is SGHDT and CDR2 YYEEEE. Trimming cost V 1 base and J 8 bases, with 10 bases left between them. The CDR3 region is CASSLQGFEPQHF. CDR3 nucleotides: TGTGCCAGCAGCTTGCAGGGTTTCGAGCCCCAGCATTTT.

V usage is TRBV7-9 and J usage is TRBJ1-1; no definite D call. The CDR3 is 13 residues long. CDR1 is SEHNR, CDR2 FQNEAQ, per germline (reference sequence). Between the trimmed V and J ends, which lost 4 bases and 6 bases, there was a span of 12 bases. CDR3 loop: CASSYHGSAEAFF. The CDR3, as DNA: TGTGCCAGCAGCTACCACGGGAGTGCTGAAGCTTTCTTT.

The DNA of the CDR3 is TGTGCCATCAGTGAGGGGACAGGGCTCAATCAGCCCCAGCATTTT. Protein product: CAISEGTGLNQPQHF. The V gene is TRBV10-3, the J gene TRBJ1-5, with 9 bases fitting TRBD1. CDR1 ENHRY and CDR2 SYGVKD come from the germline V gene. The CDR3 is 15 amino acids. The V gene end was trimmed by 2 bases and the J gene end by 3 bases; junction bases not matched to a gene: 2.

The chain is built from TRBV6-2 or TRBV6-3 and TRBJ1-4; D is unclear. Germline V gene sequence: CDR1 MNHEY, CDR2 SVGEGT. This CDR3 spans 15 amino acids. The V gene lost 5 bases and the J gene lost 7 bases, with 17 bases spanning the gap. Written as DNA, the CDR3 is TGTGCCAGCAGTCGACCGGTGGCAGGCCTTGAAAAACTGTTTTTT. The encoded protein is CASSRPVAGLEKLFF.

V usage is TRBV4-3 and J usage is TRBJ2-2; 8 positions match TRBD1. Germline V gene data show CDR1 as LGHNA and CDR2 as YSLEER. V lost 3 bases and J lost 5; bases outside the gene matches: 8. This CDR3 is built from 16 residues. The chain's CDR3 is CASSQGGRGHTGELFF. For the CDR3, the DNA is TGCGCCAGCAGCCAGGGAGGCAGGGGGCATACCGGGGAGCTGTTTTTT.

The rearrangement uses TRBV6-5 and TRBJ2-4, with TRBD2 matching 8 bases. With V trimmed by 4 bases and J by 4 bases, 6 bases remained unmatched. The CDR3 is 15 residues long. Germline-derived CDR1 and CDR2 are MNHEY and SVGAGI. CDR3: CASSSLSSGKNIQYF. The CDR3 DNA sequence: TGTGCCAGCAGTTCTCTTTCTAGCGGGAAAAACATTCAGTACTTC.

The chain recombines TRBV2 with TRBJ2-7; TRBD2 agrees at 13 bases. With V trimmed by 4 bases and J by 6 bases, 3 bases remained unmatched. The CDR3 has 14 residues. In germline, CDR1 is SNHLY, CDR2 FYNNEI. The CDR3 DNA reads TGTGCCAGCAGTGGGACTAGCGGGGGAAGCGAGCAGTACTTC. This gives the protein CASSGTSGGSEQYF.

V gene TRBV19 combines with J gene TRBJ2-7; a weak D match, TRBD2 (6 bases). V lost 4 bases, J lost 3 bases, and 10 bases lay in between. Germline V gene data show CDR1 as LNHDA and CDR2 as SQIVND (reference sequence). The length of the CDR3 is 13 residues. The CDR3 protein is CASSSQGGYEQYF. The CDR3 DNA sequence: TGTGCCAGTAGTAGCCAGGGAGGCTACGAGCAGTACTTC. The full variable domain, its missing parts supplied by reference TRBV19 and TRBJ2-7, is DGGITQSPKYLFRKEGQNVTLSCEQNLNHDAMYWYRQDPGQGLRLIYYSQIVNDFQKGDIAEGYSVSREKKESFPLTVTSAQKNPTAFYLCASSSQGGYEQYFGPGTRLTVT.